These T cell receptor beta chains were read from a single sample in a study of cytomegalovirus exposure and HLA in healthy donors. Measured with immunoSEQ multiplex PCR; TCRdb has only the in-frame clones, and not every one. The repertoire holds 100,000 to 150,000 clones, about 81% seen once, with 1.1% in the top ten. Sequencing input: PBMCs. These receptors were collected from a woman aged 30 to 39 in good health and CMV-seronegative. The CDR3 runs from the conserved cysteine through the conserved F or W. Each record gives: CDR3 DNA, CDR3 protein, clone size, V gene, J gene, D gene. A D gene is named only where the DNA matches it firmly. Some rows have no size entry. The others give once, few or many, or a class for an expanded clone.

DNA: TGTGCCAGCAGCTCCGGAGCGGGGGAAGCCTACGAGCAGTACTTC
CDR3: CASSSGAGEAYEQYF
size: NA
V: TRBV7-2
J: TRBJ2-7
D: TRBD2

DNA: TGTGCCAGCAGGGATGGACTCACCATGGTCGCTTTCTTT
CDR3: CASRDGLTMVAFF
size: NA
V: TRBV2
J: TRBJ1-1
D: NA

DNA: TGTGCCAGCTCACCACGGTTTCAGGGAAATTACGAGCAGTACTTC
CDR3: CASSPRFQGNYEQYF
size: NA
V: TRBV18
J: TRBJ2-7
D: NA

DNA: TGTGCCAGTAACCCCTCCTACGGGTCCAACGTTGGCTACACCTTC
CDR3: CASNPSYGSNVGYTF
size: NA
V: TRBV19
J: TRBJ1-2
D: NA

DNA: TGTGCCAGCAGCTTAAACAGCTACGAGCAGTACTTC
CDR3: CASSLNSYEQYF
size: NA
V: TRBV7-2
J: TRBJ2-7
D: NA

DNA: TGTGCCAGCAGTCCACTAGAAGGATCAAGCGGGGAGCTGTTTTTT
CDR3: CASSPLEGSSGELFF
size: NA
V: TRBV6-5
J: TRBJ2-2
D: NA

DNA: TGTGCCAGCTCCACAGGGGGCGCGGAGACCCAGTACTTC
CDR3: CASSTGGAETQYF
size: NA
V: TRBV7-9
J: TRBJ2-5
D: TRBD1

DNA: TGCGCCAGCAGCTTACTAGCGGGAGTCAACGAGCAGTACTTC
CDR3: CASSLLAGVNEQYF
size: NA
V: TRBV5-1
J: TRBJ2-7
D: TRBD2

DNA: TGTGCCAGCAGTTACTTCGAGGGGGCATACGGAAACACCATATATTTT
CDR3: CASSYFEGAYGNTIYF
size: NA
V: TRBV6-6
J: TRBJ1-3
D: TRBD1

DNA: TGCAGCGTATCAGGTTACACTGAAGCTTTCTTT
CDR3: CSVSGYTEAFF
size: NA
V: TRBV29-1
J: TRBJ1-1
D: NA

DNA: TGTGCCAGCAGTGTCAGGAACTCTGGCTATGGCTACACCTTC
CDR3: CASSVRNSGYGYTF
size: few
V: TRBV2
J: TRBJ1-2
D: NA

DNA: TGTGCCAGCAGCTCCCCGGGGGAGCAGTACTTC
CDR3: CASSSPGEQYF
size: NA
V: TRBV7-2
J: TRBJ2-7
D: NA

DNA: TGTGCCAGTAGTATCTGGTCCAGGGGGTGGTATGGCTACACCTTC
CDR3: CASSIWSRGWYGYTF
size: once
V: TRBV19
J: TRBJ1-2
D: TRBD1